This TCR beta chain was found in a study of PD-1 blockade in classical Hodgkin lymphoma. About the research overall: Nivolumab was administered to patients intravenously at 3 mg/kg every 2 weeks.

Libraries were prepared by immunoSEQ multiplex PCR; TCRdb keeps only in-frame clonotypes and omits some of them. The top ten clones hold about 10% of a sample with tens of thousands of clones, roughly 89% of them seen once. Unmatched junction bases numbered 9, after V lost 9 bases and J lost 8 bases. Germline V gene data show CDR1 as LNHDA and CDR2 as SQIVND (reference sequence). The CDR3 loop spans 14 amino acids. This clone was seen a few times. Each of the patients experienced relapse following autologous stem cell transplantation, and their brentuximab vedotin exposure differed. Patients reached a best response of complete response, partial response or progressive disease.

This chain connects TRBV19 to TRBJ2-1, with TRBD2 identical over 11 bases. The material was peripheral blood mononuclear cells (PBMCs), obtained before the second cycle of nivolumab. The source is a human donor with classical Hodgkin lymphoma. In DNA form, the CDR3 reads TGTGCCAGCTTTAGCGGGAGGGTTTTTGATGAGCAGTTCTTC. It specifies CASFSGRVFDEQFF.